The clone carrying this T cell receptor beta chain appeared a few times. Libraries were prepared by immunoSEQ multiplex PCR; TCRdb keeps only in-frame clonotypes and omits some of them. Here the sample spans about 20,000 clones, around 90% being singletons. The data belong to a study of untreated major depressive disorder. Patients were free of psychiatric medication for at least 8 weeks. Blood, about 30 ml, was drawn into EDTA tubes. The sequencing input was CD4+ T cells from PBMCs. The TCR sequence derives from a woman aged 40-49 years with major depressive disorder.

The CDR3 DNA reads as TGTGCCAGCAGCTACGGGACAGGAAGCTCCTACGAGCAGTACTTC. Amino acid sequence: CASSYGTGSSYEQYF. The rearrangement joins TRBV5-5 to TRBJ2-7; 8 nucleotides match TRBD1. The germline CDR1 and CDR2 sequences are SGHKS and YYEKEE (reference sequence). The CDR3 runs 15 residues. V lost 3 bases and J lost 0; bases outside the gene matches: 5.